A selection of T cell receptor beta chains follows, all from one sample in a study of CD8 T cells in ankylosing spondylitis. TCRdb independently ran MiXCR on the 5' RACE reads; one entry per CDR3 protein. The table shows roughly 490,000 distinct CDR3 sequences, with roughly 5.2% occurring only once. The sample consisted of blood, either unsorted or a sorted T cell fraction (not recorded which). The origin of the receptors is a male donor with ankylosing spondylitis. The CDR3 runs from the conserved cysteine through the conserved F or W. A D gene is named only where the DNA matches it firmly. Not every row has a clone size; where given, it reads once, few, many or a size class.

J gene | D gene | clone size | V gene | CDR3 length | CDR3 protein | CDR3 DNA
TRBJ1-2 | NA | many | TRBV12-3/TRBV12-4 | 14 | CASRTKGGSEGYTF | TGTGCCAGCAGGACAAAGGGAGGTTCGGAGGGCTACACCTTC
TRBJ2-7 | NA | NA | TRBV18 | 13 | CASGSGDPYEQYF | TGTGCCAGCGGGTCAGGGGATCCCTACGAGCAGTACTTC
TRBJ1-1 | NA | many | TRBV7-6 | 14 | CASSLRGRGDTAFF | TGTGCCAGCAGCTTAAGGGGTCGCGGGGATACGGCTTTCTTT
TRBJ2-1 | TRBD2 | many | TRBV24-1 | 15 | CATSDPGLAVTLWFF | TGTGCCACCAGTGACCCGGGACTAGCGGTTACGTTGTGGTTCTTC
TRBJ2-1 | NA | many | TRBV11-1 | 14 | CASSLVLSHHEQFF | TGTGCCAGCAGCTTAGTGTTGAGCCACCATGAGCAGTTCTTC
TRBJ2-1 | NA | many | TRBV7-9 | 12 | CASMLGVAEQFF | TGTGCCAGCATGCTGGGGGTGGCTGAGCAGTTCTTC
TRBJ1-2 | NA | many | TRBV4-1 | 15 | CASSQDLTVRPGYTF | TGCGCCAGCAGCCAAGACTTAACAGTCCGGCCGGGCTACACCTTC
TRBJ1-1 | TRBD1 | many | TRBV29-1 | 12 | CSVSRDSDRSFF | TGCAGCGTTTCCAGGGACAGCGATAGGAGTTTCTTT
TRBJ2-1 | TRBD2 | NA | TRBV20-1 | 17 | CSASTIGTSGGYNEQFF | TGCAGTGCTTCCACTATTGGGACTAGCGGGGGATACAATGAGCAGTTCTTC
TRBJ1-2 | NA | many | TRBV5-5 | 14 | CASSLVPGDYGYTF | TGTGCCAGCAGCTTGGTACCCGGGGACTATGGCTACACCTTC
TRBJ1-6 | NA | few | TRBV4-3 | 18 | CASSPHGGVMRDNSPLHF | TGCGCCAGCAGCCCCCACGGTGGAGTTATGAGGGATAATTCACCCCTCCACTTT
TRBJ1-2 | TRBD1 | many | TRBV28 | 15 | CASSFLRGDLYGYTF | TGTGCCAGCAGTTTTCTCAGGGGGGACCTCTATGGCTACACCTTC
TRBJ2-1 | TRBD2 | few | TRBV12-3/TRBV12-4 | 19 | CASSLPGLAGATSYNEQFF | TGTGCCAGCAGTTTACCGGGACTAGCGGGGGCAACCTCCTACAATGAGCAGTTCTTC
TRBJ2-1 | NA | many | TRBV20-1 | 13 | CSARGLALYEQFF | TGCAGTGCTCGAGGGCTAGCGTTGTATGAGCAGTTCTTC
TRBJ2-5 | NA | few | TRBV12-3/TRBV12-4 | 15 | CASTRGGQRRETQYF | TGTGCCAGCACCCGAGGGGGGCAGCGCCGGGAGACCCAGTACTTC
TRBJ2-7 | TRBD1 | many | TRBV9 | 14 | CASSGDSRSDEQYF | TGTGCCAGCAGCGGGGACAGTAGGTCTGACGAGCAGTACTTC
TRBJ1-5 | NA | few | TRBV5-1 | 14 | CASRAGNSNQPQHF | TGCGCCAGCAGGGCCGGGAATAGCAATCAGCCCCAGCATTTT
TRBJ2-3 | NA | many | TRBV4-1 | 20 | CASSQDGPGIVEGSTDTQYF | TGCGCCAGCAGCCAAGATGGGCCCGGGATAGTTGAGGGGAGCACAGATACGCAGTATTTT
TRBJ1-2 | TRBD1 | many | TRBV7-8 | 17 | CASSLVVGTGATYGYTF | TGTGCCAGCAGCTTAGTGGTTGGGACAGGGGCCACCTATGGCTACACCTTC
TRBJ1-6 | NA | many | TRBV10-3 | 16 | CAISVGRGDRSSPLHF | TGTGCCATCAGTGTAGGCCGGGGTGACCGATCCTCACCCCTCCACTTT
TRBJ2-6 | NA | few | TRBV4-2 | 15 | CASSQPHSGANVLTF | TGTGCCAGCAGCCAACCCCATTCTGGGGCCAACGTCCTGACTTTC
TRBJ2-1 | NA | many | TRBV5-5 | 13 | CASSPENYNEQFF | TGTGCCAGCAGCCCAGAGAACTACAATGAGCAGTTCTTC
TRBJ1-1 | NA | many | TRBV6-1 | 13 | CASSTLGSTEAFF | TGTGCCAGCAGCACACTGGGGAGCACTGAAGCTTTCTTT
TRBJ2-4 | NA | many | TRBV20-1 | 14 | CSAPIRFGKNIQYF | TGCAGTGCCCCCATTCGCTTTGGCAAAAACATTCAGTACTTC
TRBJ1-6 | NA | many | TRBV12-3/TRBV12-4 | 15 | CASSRFGVRNSPLHF | TGTGCCAGCAGCCGGTTCGGGGTTCGAAATTCACCCCTCCACTTT
TRBJ1-5 | TRBD1 | many | TRBV7-2 | 15 | CASSPPPGQYQPQHF | TGTGCCAGCAGCCCCCCACCGGGACAGTATCAGCCCCAGCATTTT
TRBJ2-5 | TRBD2 | many | TRBV7-9 | 15 | CASSWTSGLQKTQYF | TGTGCCAGCAGCTGGACTAGCGGACTGCAGAAGACCCAGTACTTC
TRBJ2-2 | NA | many | TRBV20-1 | 14 | CSARDLRNTGELFF | TGCAGTGCTAGAGATCTAAGGAACACCGGGGAGCTGTTTTTT
TRBJ2-3 | TRBD2 | many | TRBV11-1 | 19 | CASSYTSGRVLAATDTQYF | TGTGCCAGCAGCTACACTAGCGGGAGGGTCCTGGCCGCCACAGATACGCAGTATTTT
TRBJ1-1 | NA | many | TRBV9 | 14 | CASRPWKVNTEAFF | TGTGCCAGCAGACCCTGGAAGGTGAACACTGAAGCTTTCTTT
TRBJ1-2 | NA | NA | TRBV5-5 | 14 | CASRDPGRNYGYTF | TGTGCCAGCAGGGATCCCGGGCGCAACTATGGCTACACCTTC
TRBJ1-1 | NA | many | TRBV29-1 | 11 | CSASPRGKPFF | TGCAGCGCTTCACCTCGGGGGAAACCTTTCTTT
TRBJ2-7 | TRBD2 | few | TRBV20-1 | 15 | CSASDTEREGIVQYF | TGCAGTGCTAGTGACACAGAGCGGGAGGGTATCGTGCAGTACTTC
TRBJ2-3 | NA | few | TRBV20-1 | 14 | CSAGDGFFTDTQYF | TGCAGTGCTGGGGACGGCTTTTTCACAGATACGCAGTATTTT
TRBJ2-3 | NA | many | TRBV5-1 | 15 | CASSSTGTYTDTQYF | TGCGCCAGCAGCTCGACCGGGACATACACAGATACGCAGTATTTT
TRBJ2-2 | NA | many | TRBV29-1 | 13 | CSVLLPNTGELFF | TGCAGCGTTCTCTTACCGAACACCGGGGAGCTGTTTTTT
TRBJ2-7 | NA | many | TRBV5-6 | 13 | CASTALEGVEQYF | TGTGCCAGCACCGCCTTAGAAGGGGTCGAGCAGTACTTC
TRBJ2-3 | NA | many | TRBV5-1 | 14 | CASRGKGLTDTQYF | TGCGCCAGCAGGGGCAAAGGGCTCACAGATACGCAGTATTTT
TRBJ1-2 | NA | many | TRBV7-2 | 14 | CASSFETASNGYTF | TGTGCCAGCAGCTTTGAGACAGCCTCAAATGGCTACACCTTC
TRBJ1-2 | TRBD1 | many | TRBV7-9 | 13 | CASSTGTGYGYTF | TGTGCCAGCAGTACAGGGACAGGGTATGGCTACACCTTC
TRBJ2-3 | TRBD2 | many | TRBV29-1 | 16 | CSVEGGLAEHSATQYF | TGCAGCGTTGAAGGGGGACTAGCGGAGCACAGTGCTACGCAGTATTTT
TRBJ1-1 | NA | many | TRBV7-3 | 14 | CASSLTGARAEAFF | TGTGCCAGCAGCTTAACGGGGGCTAGGGCTGAAGCTTTCTTT
TRBJ2-7 | TRBD2 | many | TRBV5-5 | 15 | CASRPTSGNSYEQYF | TGTGCCAGCAGACCGACTAGCGGGAACTCCTACGAGCAGTACTTC
TRBJ2-7 | TRBD1 | many | TRBV12-3/TRBV12-4 | 14 | CASRVGQGAHEQYF | TGTGCCAGCAGAGTGGGACAGGGGGCCCACGAGCAGTACTTC
TRBJ2-1 | TRBD2 | NA | TRBV9 | 16 | CASSPLGGRVYNEQFF | TGTGCCAGCAGCCCCTTGGGCGGGAGGGTATACAATGAGCAGTTCTTC
TRBJ2-3 | TRBD2 | NA | TRBV20-1 | 14 | CSGQREGLADTQYF | TGCAGCGGGCAGAGGGAGGGCCTGGCAGATACGCAGTATTTT
TRBJ2-1 | NA | few | TRBV6-5 | 14 | CASSYSTQGDEQFF | TGTGCCAGCAGTTACTCGACACAGGGAGATGAGCAGTTCTTC
TRBJ2-2 | TRBD1 | few | TRBV20-1 | 13 | CSAYRGNAGELFF | TGCAGTGCTTACAGGGGGAACGCCGGGGAGCTGTTTTTT
TRBJ2-5 | NA | many | TRBV7-9 | 15 | CASSFYQGGRETQYF | TGTGCCAGCAGCTTCTATCAGGGGGGACGAGAGACCCAGTACTTC
TRBJ2-6 | NA | many | TRBV27 | 13 | CASGMAGANVLTF | TGTGCCAGCGGGATGGCTGGGGCCAACGTCCTGACTTTC
TRBJ2-2 | NA | NA | TRBV5-1 | 15 | CASSGGTLNTGELFF | TGCGCCAGCAGTGGCGGGACATTGAACACCGGGGAGCTGTTTTTT
TRBJ2-1 | NA | many | TRBV27 | 18 | CASSLSIPVQRAYNEQFF | TGTGCCAGCAGTTTATCGATCCCTGTCCAACGGGCTTACAATGAGCAGTTCTTC
TRBJ1-1 | TRBD1 | many | TRBV3-1 | 14 | CASSQEVTGTEAFF | TGTGCCAGCAGCCAAGAAGTGACAGGGACTGAAGCTTTCTTT
TRBJ2-2 | NA | many | TRBV5-1 | 15 | CASSLVRPNTGELFF | TGCGCCAGCAGCTTGGTACGGCCCAACACCGGGGAGCTGTTTTTT